Below are 10 T cell receptor beta chains sequenced from a single sample in a study of blood T cell repertoires in COVID-19. Assay: immunoSEQ multiplex PCR; the TCRdb copy retains only in-frame clones and omits some. The sample records approximately 200,000 clones, approximately 94% being singletons. The sequenced material came from peripheral blood. Receptor source: a man aged 25 to 45 with COVID-19, enrolled during active disease.

The chain uses TRBV6-2 or TRBV6-3 and TRBJ1-1, with D uncertain. The CDR3 contains 15 residues. The germline V and J ends were trimmed by 2 bases and 6 bases, with 16 bases remaining between them. CDR1 is MNHEY and CDR2 is SVGEGT in the germline V gene. The chain's CDR3 is CASSYGLGLEAEAFF. Written as DNA, the CDR3 is TGTGCCAGCAGTTACGGCTTAGGTCTCGAGGCTGAAGCTTTCTTT.

V and J are TRBV6-2 or TRBV6-3 and TRBJ2-5, with TRBD2 matching over 13 bases. The V and J ends lost 5 bases and 7 bases, in that order; junction bases with no gene match: 10. The CDR3 runs to 16 residues. The germline gives CDR1 MNHEY, CDR2 SVGEGT. In nucleotides, the CDR3 is TGTGCCAGCAGTACCGGACTAGCGGGGGCCGTCGGGACCCAGTACTTC. This gives the protein CASSTGLAGAVGTQYF.

The chain joins TRBV2 to TRBJ1-6; no definite D call. Germline V gene lookup returns CDR1 SNHLY and CDR2 FYNNEI. The CDR3 totals 13 residues. The germline V and J ends were trimmed by 10 bases and 11 bases, with 18 bases remaining between them. The DNA for the CDR3 is TGTGCCAACACGGACGGCTTCGGGACACCCCTCCACTTT. The encoded protein is CANTDGFGTPLHF. Complete variable domain (other parts from reference TRBV2 and TRBJ1-6): EPEVTQTPSHQVTQMGQEVILRCVPISNHLYFYWYRQILGQKVEFLVSFYNNEISEKSEIFDDQFSVERPDGSNFTLKIRSTKLEDSAMYFCANTDGFGTPLHFGNGTRLTVT.

This chain connects TRBV3-1 (or the pseudogene TRBV3-2) to TRBJ1-1; no clear D. This CDR3 is built from 13 residues. Germline lookup yields CDR1 LGHDT and CDR2 YNNKEL (reference sequence). Trimming left V 4 bases short and J 8 bases short, with 14 bases between. CDR3 nucleotides: TGTGCCAGCAGCCGACTATCCGACATCGAAGCTTTCTTT. Encoded protein: CASSRLSDIEAFF.

The V call is TRBV5-4, the J call TRBJ1-4; a weak D match, TRBD1 (6 bases). CDR3 length: 15 amino acids. The V and J ends lost 4 bases and 0 bases respectively, with 10 bases between them. Germline-derived CDR1 and CDR2 are SGHNT and YYREEE (reference sequence). DNA for the CDR3: TGTGCCAGCAGCCGTGGACAGTCAACTAATGAAAAACTGTTTTTT. Translated: CASSRGQSTNEKLFF.

This CDR3 is CASGNPTGSGAEQYF. The CDR3 nucleotides read TGTGCCAGCGGAAACCCGACAGGGTCAGGGGCCGAGCAGTACTTC. The chain uses TRBV6-5 and TRBJ2-7, with TRBD1 matching over 7 bases. V lost 8 bases and J lost 6; bases outside the gene matches: 16. Germline V gene lookup returns CDR1 MNHEY and CDR2 SVGAGI. The CDR3 totals 15 residues.

This chain uses TRBV10-3 with TRBJ2-3; TRBD2 agrees at 12 bases. Unmatched junction bases numbered 6, after V lost 3 bases and J lost 5 bases. CDR3 length: 16 residues. Germline lookup yields CDR1 ENHRY and CDR2 SYGVKD. The DNA for the CDR3 is TGTGCCATCAGTGAACGACTAGCGGGGGTGCAAGATACGCAGTATTTT. Protein sequence: CAISERLAGVQDTQYF.

This clone appeared a single time. The chain carries TRBV19 and TRBJ1-1; D is perhaps TRBD1 (6 bases). The length of the CDR3 is 13 residues. Germline lookup yields CDR1 LNHDA and CDR2 SQIVND (reference sequence). The V end was cut by 6 bases, the J end by 3 bases, with 11 bases between. The CDR3 is CASSRDTYTEAFF. CDR3 sequence (DNA): TGTGCCAGTAGCAGGGACACTTACACTGAAGCTTTCTTT. The whole variable domain, remainder taken from reference TRBV19 and TRBJ1-1, is DGGITQSPKYLFRKEGQNVTLSCEQNLNHDAMYWYRQDPGQGLRLIYYSQIVNDFQKGDIAEGYSVSREKKESFPLTVTSAQKNPTAFYLCASSRDTYTEAFFGQGTRLTVV.

The V and J genes are TRBV3-1 (or the pseudogene TRBV3-2) and TRBJ1-6; perhaps TRBD1 as D (6 bases). CDR3 length: 17 amino acids. Trimming removed 2 bases at V and 3 bases at J, with 14 bases between. The germline CDR1 and CDR2 sequences are LGHDT and YNNKEL (reference sequence). The CDR3 sequence: CASSQILAGDYNSPLHF. CDR3 nucleotide sequence: TGTGCCAGCAGCCAAATTCTGGCAGGGGACTATAATTCACCCCTCCACTTT.

The chain joins TRBV5-6 to TRBJ1-1, with D uncertain. Germline lookup yields CDR1 SGHDT and CDR2 YYEEEE. The CDR3 is made up of 13 amino acids. V was pared by 4 bases and J by 6 bases, with 13 bases between. The CDR3 sequence: CASSPAGLAEAFF. CDR3 bases: TGTGCCAGCAGCCCAGCAGGTTTGGCTGAAGCTTTCTTT. Using reference TRBV5-6 and TRBJ1-1 for the parts outside the CDR3, the full variable domain is DAGVTQSPTHLIKTRGQQVTLRCSPKSGHDTVSWYQQALGQGPQFIFQYYEEEERQRGNFPDRFSGHQFPNYSSELNVNALLLGDSALYLCASSPAGLAEAFFGQGTRLTVV.